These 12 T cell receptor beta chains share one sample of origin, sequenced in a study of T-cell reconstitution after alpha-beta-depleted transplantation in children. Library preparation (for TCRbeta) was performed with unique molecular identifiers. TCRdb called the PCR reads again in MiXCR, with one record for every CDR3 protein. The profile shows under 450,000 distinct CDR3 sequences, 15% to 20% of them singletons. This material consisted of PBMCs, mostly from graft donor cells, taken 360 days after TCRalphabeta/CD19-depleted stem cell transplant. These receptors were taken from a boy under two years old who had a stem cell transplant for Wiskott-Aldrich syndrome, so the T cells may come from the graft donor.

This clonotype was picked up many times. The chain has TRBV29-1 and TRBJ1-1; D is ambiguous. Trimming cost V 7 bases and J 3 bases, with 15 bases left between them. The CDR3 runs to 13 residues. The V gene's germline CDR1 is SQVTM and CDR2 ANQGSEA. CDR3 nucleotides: TGCAGCGGTCTTGGACCTTGGGACACTGAAGCTTTCTTT. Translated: CSGLGPWDTEAFF.

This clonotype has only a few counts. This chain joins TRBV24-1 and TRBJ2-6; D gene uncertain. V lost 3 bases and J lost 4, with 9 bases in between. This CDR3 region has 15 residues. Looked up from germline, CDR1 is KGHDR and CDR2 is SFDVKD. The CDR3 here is CATSDARPGANVLTF. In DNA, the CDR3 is TGTGCCACCAGTGATGCCCGTCCCGGGGCCAACGTCCTGACTTTC.

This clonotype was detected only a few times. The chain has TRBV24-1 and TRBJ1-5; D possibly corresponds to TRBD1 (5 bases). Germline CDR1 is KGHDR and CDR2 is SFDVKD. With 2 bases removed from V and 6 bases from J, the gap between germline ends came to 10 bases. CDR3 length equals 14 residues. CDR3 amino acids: CATSDSGGGQPQHF. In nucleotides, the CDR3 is TGTGCCACCAGTGATTCGGGGGGGGGTCAGCCCCAGCATTTT.

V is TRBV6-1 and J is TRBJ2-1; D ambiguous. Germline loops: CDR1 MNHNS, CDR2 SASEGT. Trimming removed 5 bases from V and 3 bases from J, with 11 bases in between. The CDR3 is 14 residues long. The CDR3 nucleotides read TGTGCCAGCAGTCCAGGTATTTTCTACAATGAGCAGTTCTTC. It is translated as CASSPGIFYNEQFF.

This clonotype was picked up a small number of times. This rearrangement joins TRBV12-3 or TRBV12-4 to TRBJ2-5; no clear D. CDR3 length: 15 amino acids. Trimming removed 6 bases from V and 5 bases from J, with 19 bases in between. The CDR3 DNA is TGTGCCAGCAGCCGGGCCCCCCTTCCGGAGGAGACCCAGTACTTC. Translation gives CASSRAPLPEETQYF.

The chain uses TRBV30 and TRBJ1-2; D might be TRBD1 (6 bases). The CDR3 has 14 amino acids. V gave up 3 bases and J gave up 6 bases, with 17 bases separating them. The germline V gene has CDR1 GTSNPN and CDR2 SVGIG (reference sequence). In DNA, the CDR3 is TGTGCCTGGAGGGGGGGCAGCCTCTCAAATGGCTACACCTTC. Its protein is CAWRGGSLSNGYTF.

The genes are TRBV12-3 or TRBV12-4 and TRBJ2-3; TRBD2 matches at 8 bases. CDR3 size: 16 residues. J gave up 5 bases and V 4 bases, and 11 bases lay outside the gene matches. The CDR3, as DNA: TGTGCCAGCAGTTATGGAGCGGGAGAATTCGTAGATACGCAGTATTTT. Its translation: CASSYGAGEFVDTQYF.

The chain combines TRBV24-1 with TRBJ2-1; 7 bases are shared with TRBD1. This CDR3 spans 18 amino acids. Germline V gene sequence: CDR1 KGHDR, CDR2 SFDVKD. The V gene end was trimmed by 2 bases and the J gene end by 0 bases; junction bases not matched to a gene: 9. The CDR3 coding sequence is TGTGCCACCAGTGATTCAGCAACAGGGGCGGGCTCCTACAATGAGCAGTTCTTC. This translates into CATSDSATGAGSYNEQFF.

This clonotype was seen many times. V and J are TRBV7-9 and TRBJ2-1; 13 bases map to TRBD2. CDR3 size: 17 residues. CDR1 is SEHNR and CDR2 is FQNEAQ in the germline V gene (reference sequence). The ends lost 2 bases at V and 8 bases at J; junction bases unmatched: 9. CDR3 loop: CASSLRTGTSGMDEQFF. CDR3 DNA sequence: TGTGCCAGCAGCTTACGGACCGGGACTAGCGGGATGGATGAGCAGTTCTTC.

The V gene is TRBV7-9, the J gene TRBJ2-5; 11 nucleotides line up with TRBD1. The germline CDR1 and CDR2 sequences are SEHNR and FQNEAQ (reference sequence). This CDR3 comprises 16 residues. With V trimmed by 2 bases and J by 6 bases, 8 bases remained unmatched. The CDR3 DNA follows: TGTGCCAGCAGCTTACCCGGGACAGGGGGTCTTAAGACCCAGTACTTC. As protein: CASSLPGTGGLKTQYF.

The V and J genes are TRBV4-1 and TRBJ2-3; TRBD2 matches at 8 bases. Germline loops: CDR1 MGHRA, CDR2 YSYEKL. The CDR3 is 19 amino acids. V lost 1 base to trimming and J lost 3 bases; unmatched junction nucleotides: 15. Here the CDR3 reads CASSQVILGTSKPTDTQYF. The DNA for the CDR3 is TGCGCCAGCAGCCAAGTCATCCTCGGGACTAGTAAACCTACAGATACGCAGTATTTT.

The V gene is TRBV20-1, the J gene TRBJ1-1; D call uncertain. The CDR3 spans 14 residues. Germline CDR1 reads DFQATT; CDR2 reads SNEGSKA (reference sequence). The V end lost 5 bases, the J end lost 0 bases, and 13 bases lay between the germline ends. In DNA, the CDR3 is TGCAGTGCTGAAATGGACGGGGTGAACACTGAAGCTTTCTTT. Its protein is CSAEMDGVNTEAFF.